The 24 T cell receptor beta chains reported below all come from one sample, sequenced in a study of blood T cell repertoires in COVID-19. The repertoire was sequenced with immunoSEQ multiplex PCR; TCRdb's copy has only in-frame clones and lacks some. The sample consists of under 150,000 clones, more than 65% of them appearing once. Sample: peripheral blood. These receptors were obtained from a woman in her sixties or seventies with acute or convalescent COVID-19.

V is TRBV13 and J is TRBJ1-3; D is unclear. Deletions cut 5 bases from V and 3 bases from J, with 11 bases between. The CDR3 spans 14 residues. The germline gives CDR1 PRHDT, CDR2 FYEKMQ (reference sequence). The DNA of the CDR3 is TGTGCCAGCAGCCAGGAGGGAGGTGGAAACACCATATATTTT. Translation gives CASSQEGGGNTIYF.

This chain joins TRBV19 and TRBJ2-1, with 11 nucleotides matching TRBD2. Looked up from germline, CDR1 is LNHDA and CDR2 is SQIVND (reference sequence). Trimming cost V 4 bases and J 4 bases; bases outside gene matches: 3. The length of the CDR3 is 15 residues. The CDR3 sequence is CASSSLAGGYNEQFF. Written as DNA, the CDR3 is TGTGCCAGTAGTAGTTTAGCGGGGGGGTACAATGAGCAGTTCTTC.

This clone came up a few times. CDR3 nucleotides: TGTGCCAGCTCACCTCAAGCTTCGGGTGGATACGAGCAGTACTTC. Protein product: CASSPQASGGYEQYF. V and J are TRBV18 and TRBJ2-7; D call uncertain. This CDR3 comprises 15 residues. Germline loops: CDR1 KGHSH, CDR2 LQKENI. Deletions cut 3 bases from V and 4 bases from J, with 16 bases between.

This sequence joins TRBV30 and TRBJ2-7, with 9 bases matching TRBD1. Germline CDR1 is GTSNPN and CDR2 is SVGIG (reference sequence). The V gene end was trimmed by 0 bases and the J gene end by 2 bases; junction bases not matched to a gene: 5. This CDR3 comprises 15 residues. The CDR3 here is CAWSVPGQGTYEQYF. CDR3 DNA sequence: TGTGCCTGGAGTGTGCCGGGACAGGGCACCTACGAGCAGTACTTC. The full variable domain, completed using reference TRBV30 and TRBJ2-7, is SQTIHQWPATLVQPVGSPLSLECTVEGTSNPNLYWYRQAAGRGLQLLFYSVGIGQISSEVPQNLSASRPQDRQFILSSKKLLLSDSGFYLCAWSVPGQGTYEQYFGPGTRLTVT.

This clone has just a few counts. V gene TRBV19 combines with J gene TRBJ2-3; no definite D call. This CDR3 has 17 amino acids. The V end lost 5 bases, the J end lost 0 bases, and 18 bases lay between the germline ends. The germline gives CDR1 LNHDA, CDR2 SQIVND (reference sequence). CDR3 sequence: CASSPSILTSSTDTQYF. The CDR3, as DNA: TGTGCCAGTAGTCCCTCTATTCTAACGTCTAGCACAGATACGCAGTATTTT.

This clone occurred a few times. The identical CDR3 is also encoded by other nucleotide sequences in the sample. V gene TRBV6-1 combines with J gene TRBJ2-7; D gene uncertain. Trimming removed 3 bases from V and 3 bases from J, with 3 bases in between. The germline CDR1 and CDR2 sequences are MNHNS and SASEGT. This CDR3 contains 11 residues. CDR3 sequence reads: CASSDLYEQYF. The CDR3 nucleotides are TGTGCCAGCAGTGATCTCTACGAGCAGTACTTC.

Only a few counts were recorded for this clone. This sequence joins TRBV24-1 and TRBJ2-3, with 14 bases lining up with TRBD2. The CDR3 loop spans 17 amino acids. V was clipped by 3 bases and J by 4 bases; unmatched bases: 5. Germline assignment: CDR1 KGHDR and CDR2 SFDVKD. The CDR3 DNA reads TGTGCCACCAGTGATCCTGGGACTAGCGGGGGAGCAGATACGCAGTATTTT. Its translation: CATSDPGTSGGADTQYF.

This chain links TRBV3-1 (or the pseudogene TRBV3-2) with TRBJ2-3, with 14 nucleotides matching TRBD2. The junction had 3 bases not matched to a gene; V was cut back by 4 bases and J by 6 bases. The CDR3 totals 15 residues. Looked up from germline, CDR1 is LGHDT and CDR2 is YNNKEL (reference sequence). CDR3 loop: CASSPGLAGVDTQYF. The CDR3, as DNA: TGTGCCAGCAGCCCGGGACTAGCGGGAGTGGATACGCAGTATTTT.

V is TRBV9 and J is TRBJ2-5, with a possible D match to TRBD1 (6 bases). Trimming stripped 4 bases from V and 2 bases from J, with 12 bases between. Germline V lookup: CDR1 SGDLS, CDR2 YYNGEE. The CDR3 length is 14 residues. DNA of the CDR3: TGTGCCAGCAGCCCAGGACAGCGACAAGAGACCCAGTACTTC. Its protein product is CASSPGQRQETQYF.

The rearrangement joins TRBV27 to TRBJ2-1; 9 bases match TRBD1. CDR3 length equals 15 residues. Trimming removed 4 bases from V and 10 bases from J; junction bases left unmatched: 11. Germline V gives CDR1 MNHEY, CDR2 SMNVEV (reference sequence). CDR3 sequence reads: CASSWSTGGAGEQFF. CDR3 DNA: TGTGCCAGCAGTTGGTCCACAGGGGGCGCGGGGGAGCAGTTCTTC.

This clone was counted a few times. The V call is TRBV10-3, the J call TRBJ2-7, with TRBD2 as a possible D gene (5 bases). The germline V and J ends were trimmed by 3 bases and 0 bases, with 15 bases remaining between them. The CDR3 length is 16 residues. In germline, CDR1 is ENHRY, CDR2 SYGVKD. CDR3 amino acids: CAISERAGLDSYEQYF. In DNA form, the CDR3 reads TGTGCCATCAGTGAACGGGCGGGCCTAGACTCCTACGAGCAGTACTTC.

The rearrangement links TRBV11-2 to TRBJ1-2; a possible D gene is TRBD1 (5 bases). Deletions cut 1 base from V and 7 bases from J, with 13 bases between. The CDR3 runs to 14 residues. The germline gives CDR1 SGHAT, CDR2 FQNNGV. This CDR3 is CASSLAPGQFGYTF. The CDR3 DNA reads TGTGCCAGCAGCTTAGCGCCAGGGCAGTTTGGCTACACCTTC.

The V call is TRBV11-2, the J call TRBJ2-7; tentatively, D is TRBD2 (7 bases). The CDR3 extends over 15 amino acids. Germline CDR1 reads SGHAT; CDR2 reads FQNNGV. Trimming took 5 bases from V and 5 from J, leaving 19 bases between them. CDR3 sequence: CASSPRGGAGHEQYF. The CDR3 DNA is TGTGCCAGCAGCCCCCGAGGGGGGGCCGGTCACGAGCAGTACTTC.

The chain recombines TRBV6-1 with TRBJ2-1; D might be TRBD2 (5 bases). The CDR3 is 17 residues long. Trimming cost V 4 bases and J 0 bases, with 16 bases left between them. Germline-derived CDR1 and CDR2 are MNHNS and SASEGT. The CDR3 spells CASSARKRRDSYNEQFF. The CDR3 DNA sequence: TGTGCCAGCAGTGCTCGAAAGCGGAGAGACTCCTACAATGAGCAGTTCTTC.

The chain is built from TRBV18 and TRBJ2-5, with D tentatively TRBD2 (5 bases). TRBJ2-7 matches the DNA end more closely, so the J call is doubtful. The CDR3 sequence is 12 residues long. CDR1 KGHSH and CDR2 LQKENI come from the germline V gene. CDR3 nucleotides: TGTGCCAGCTCACTTTGGGAGAACGAGCAGTACTTC. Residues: CASSLWENEQYF.

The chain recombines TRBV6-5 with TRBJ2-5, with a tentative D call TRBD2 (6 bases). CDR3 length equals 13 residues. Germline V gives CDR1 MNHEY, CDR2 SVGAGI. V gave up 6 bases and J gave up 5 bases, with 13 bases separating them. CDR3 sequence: CASRTTSDETQYF. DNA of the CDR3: TGTGCCAGCAGGACGACTAGTGACGAGACCCAGTACTTC.

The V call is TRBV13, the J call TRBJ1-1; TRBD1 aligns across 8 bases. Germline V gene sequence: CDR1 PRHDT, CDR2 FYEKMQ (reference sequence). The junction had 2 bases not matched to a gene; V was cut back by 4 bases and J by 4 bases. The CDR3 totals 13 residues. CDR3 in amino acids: CASSYDRGTEAFF. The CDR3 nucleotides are TGTGCCAGCAGCTATGACAGGGGCACTGAAGCTTTCTTT.

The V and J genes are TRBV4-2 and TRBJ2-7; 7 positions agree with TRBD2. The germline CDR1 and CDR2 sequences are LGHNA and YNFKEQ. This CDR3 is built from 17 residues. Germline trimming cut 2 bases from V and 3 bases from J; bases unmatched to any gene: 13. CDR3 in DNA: TGTGCCAGCAGCCAAACCACAATGGAGGGAGGGGACTACGAGCAGTACTTC. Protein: CASSQTTMEGGDYEQYF.

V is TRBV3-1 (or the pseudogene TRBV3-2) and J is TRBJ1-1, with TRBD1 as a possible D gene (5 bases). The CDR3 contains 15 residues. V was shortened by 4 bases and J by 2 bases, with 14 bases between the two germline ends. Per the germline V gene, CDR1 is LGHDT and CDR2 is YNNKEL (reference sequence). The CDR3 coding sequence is TGTGCCAGCAGCCCAGCTCAGGGTACAAACACTGAAGCTTTCTTT. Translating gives CASSPAQGTNTEAFF.

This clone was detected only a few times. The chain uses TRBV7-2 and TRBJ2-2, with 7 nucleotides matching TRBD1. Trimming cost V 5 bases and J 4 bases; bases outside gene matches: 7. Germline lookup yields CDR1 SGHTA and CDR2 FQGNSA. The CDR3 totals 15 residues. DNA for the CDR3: TGTGCCAGCAGCCCAGGGGGTGGTATCACCGGGGAGCTGTTTTTT. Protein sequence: CASSPGGGITGELFF.

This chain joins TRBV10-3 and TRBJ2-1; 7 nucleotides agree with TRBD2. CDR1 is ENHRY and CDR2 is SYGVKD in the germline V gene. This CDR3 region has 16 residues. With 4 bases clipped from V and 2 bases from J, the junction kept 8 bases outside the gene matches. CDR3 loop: CAISGPGTNAYNEQFF. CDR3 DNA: TGTGCCATCAGTGGGCCCGGGACTAACGCCTACAATGAGCAGTTCTTC.

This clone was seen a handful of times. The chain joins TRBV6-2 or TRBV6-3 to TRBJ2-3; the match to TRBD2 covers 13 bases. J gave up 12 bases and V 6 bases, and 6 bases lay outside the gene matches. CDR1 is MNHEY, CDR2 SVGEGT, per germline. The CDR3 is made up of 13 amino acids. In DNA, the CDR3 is TGTGCCAGCAGCTCACTAGCGGGAGGGCCCCAGTATTTT. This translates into CASSSLAGGPQYF.

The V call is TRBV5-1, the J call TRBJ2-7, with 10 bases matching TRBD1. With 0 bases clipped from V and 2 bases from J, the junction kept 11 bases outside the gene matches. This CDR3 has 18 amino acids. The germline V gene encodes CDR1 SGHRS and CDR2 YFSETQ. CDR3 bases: TGCGCCAGCAGCTTGGACGTAGGCGGGACAGGGGAGACCTACGAGCAGTACTTC. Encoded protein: CASSLDVGGTGETYEQYF. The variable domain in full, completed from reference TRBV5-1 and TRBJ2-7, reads KAGVTQTPRYLIKTRGQQVTLSCSPISGHRSVSWYQQTPGQGLQFLFEYFSETQRNKGNFPGRFSGRQFSNSRSEMNVSTLELGDSALYLCASSLDVGGTGETYEQYFGPGTRLTVT.

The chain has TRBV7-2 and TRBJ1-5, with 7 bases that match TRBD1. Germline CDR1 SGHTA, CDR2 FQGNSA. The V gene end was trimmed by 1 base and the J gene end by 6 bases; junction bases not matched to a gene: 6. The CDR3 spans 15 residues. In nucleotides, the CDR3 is TGTGCCAGCAGCTTAGGCCCGACAGGGAGTCAGCCCCAGCATTTT. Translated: CASSLGPTGSQPQHF.